Sequencing of this T cell receptor beta chain was carried out in a study of T cell repertoires in cytomegalovirus infection. Study-level information: The public TCR beta signatures pointed to both CMV infection and matching HLA type. General study results and limits: HLA-C-restricted CMV-specific TCR beta clonotypes prevailed in the ex vivo response.

The table lists this clonotype with a few counts. What it binds is unknown. Unmatched junction bases numbered 5, after V lost 6 bases and J lost 3 bases. The CDR3 extends over 15 amino acids. Per germline, CDR1 MNHEY and CDR2 SMNVEV (reference sequence). TCRdb fed the reads into MiXCR, producing one record per CDR3 protein. The table shows approximately 300,000 distinct CDR3 sequences, with around 25% occurring only once. The sample consisted of cultured PBMCs, taken from culture after CMV antigen stimulation. This rearrangement joins TRBV27 to TRBJ2-3; 11 nucleotides agree with TRBD2. This sequence was found in a human donor in good health (CMV status not recorded). Some clones in this sample may be carry-over from other donors' samples. CDR3 loop: CASRWLAGGTDTQYF. For the CDR3, the DNA is TGTGCCAGCAGATGGCTAGCGGGAGGTACAGATACGCAGTATTTT.